This TCR beta chain appears in the sequencing data of a study of T cells in Graves' hyperthyroidism and ophthalmopathy. Notes on the study in general: Ophthalmopathy could be told apart from stable hyperthyroidism with a 13 V-J model. The model made its ophthalmopathy prediction, and onset followed a median 6.5 months later.

The sample holds many counts of this clonotype. No antigen is known for it. RNA transcripts provided the source from which TCR beta CDR3 regions were amplified. Initially, a first-round RT-PCR of the TCR CDR3 employed the HTBI primer set. A single record per CDR3 protein comes from TCRdb applying MiXCR to the multiplex PCR reads. The table shows about 600,000 distinct CDR3 sequences, with more than 13% occurring only once. The CDR3 extends over 15 amino acids. V lost 6 bases, J lost 0 bases, and 14 bases lay in between. The specimen sequenced was blood. The TCR originated in a woman younger than 35 with Graves' ophthalmopathy. The chain has TRBV12-3 or TRBV12-4 and TRBJ1-1; D ambiguous. In DNA form, the CDR3 reads TGTGCCAGCAGCCCAAGGAGAAGATTGAACACTGAAGCTTTCTTT. It specifies CASSPRRRLNTEAFF.